This is a list of T cell receptor beta chains from one sample in a study of chemoradiotherapy in HPV16-positive cancers. The data were produced by immunoSEQ multiplex PCR, yet TCRdb's version contains in-frame clones alone and is incomplete. Of some 15,000 clones listed, approximately 75% are singletons. Collection of the sample occurred from a patient who underwent chemoradiotherapy. The receptors were gathered from a human donor with HPV-associated anogenital cancer. The CDR3 runs from the conserved cysteine through the conserved F or W. A D gene is named only where the DNA matches it firmly. Some rows mark clone size as missing; the rest say once, few, many or name a class of expanded clone.

TGTGCCAGACAGGGGATGGGCACAGATACGCAGTATTTT	CARQGMGTDTQYF	TRBV2	TRBJ2-3	TRBD1	few
TGCGCCAGCAGCTTGGTTAGGGGTCCCACTGAAGCTTTCTTT	CASSLVRGPTEAFF	TRBV4-1	TRBJ1-1	.	.
TGTGCCAGCAGCCCGGGGACAGGGAAATACACTGAAGCTTTCTTT	CASSPGTGKYTEAFF	TRBV7-9	TRBJ1-1	TRBD1	.
TGTGCCAGCAGCGTAGGCGGCGGGGCGAACACCGGGGAGCTGTTTTTT	CASSVGGGANTGELFF	TRBV9	TRBJ2-2	.	once
TGTGCCAGCAGGAGAGCCGGGACAGGGGACACTGAAGCTTTCTTT	CASRRAGTGDTEAFF	TRBV11-2	TRBJ1-1	TRBD1	.
TGTGCCAGCAGTTTAGCCCGAGGCAACTACGAGCAGTACTTC	CASSLARGNYEQYF	TRBV27	TRBJ2-7	.	few
TGTGCTAGTGGGATTACAGGGTCCATGAACACTGAAGCTTTCTTT	CASGITGSMNTEAFF	TRBV12-5	TRBJ1-1	.	few
TGTGCCAGCAGCTTAGATCGGGGGAACGAGCAGTACTTC	CASSLDRGNEQYF	TRBV11-3	TRBJ2-7	.	.
TGTGCCAGCAGGCTGGAGAACACTGAAGCTTTCTTT	CASRLENTEAFF	TRBV6-5	TRBJ1-1	.	.
TGTGCCAGCATCCTAAGCCCATTCCCGGGACCGATGAACACTGAAGCTTTCTTT	CASILSPFPGPMNTEAFF	TRBV7-2	TRBJ1-1	.	.
TGTGCCAGTAGTATACGGACAGGGGGCGCTTCGCATCCTGGAAACACCATATATTTT	CASSIRTGGASHPGNTIYF	TRBV19	TRBJ1-3	TRBD1	few
TGTGCCAGCAGCTTGGTGACTGGGAATGAGCAGTTCTTC	CASSLVTGNEQFF	TRBV5-4	TRBJ2-1	.	.
TGTGCCAGCTCACCACGGCAGGGGGGTGATGGCTACACCTTC	CASSPRQGGDGYTF	TRBV18	TRBJ1-2	TRBD1	few
TGTGCCAGCAGTTTTGCGGATCGGATCGGGGAGCTGTTTTTT	CASSFADRIGELFF	TRBV6-6	TRBJ2-2	.	.
TGTGCCAGCAGTCTAGCGGGGGGCCTTAGCTCCTACGAGCAGTACTTC	CASSLAGGLSSYEQYF	TRBV27	TRBJ2-7	TRBD2	once
TGTGCCAGCAGTTTATCTCGGGCTAACTATGGCTACACCTTC	CASSLSRANYGYTF	TRBV27	TRBJ1-2	.	.
TGTGCCAGCAGCTCGACAGGGCAATATGGCTACACCTTC	CASSSTGQYGYTF	TRBV11-2	TRBJ1-2	TRBD1	.
TGTGCCAGCTGGGCGGGTGACAGCTCCTACAATGAGCAGTTCTTC	CASWAGDSSYNEQFF	TRBV27	TRBJ2-1	.	.
TGTGCCAGCAGTTACTCAGGGGATGGGGCCAACGTCCTGACTTTC	CASSYSGDGANVLTF	TRBV6-5	TRBJ2-6	.	few
TGTGCCAGCAGCGTTGCGGGGGGGGATAACAATGAGCAGTTCTTC	CASSVAGGDNNEQFF	TRBV9	TRBJ2-1	TRBD2	.
TGTGCCAGCAGCGGCCCCCGCATCCCTGGGGCCAACGTCCTGACTTTC	CASSGPRIPGANVLTF	TRBV9	TRBJ2-6	.	.
TGTGCCAGCAAGTCCGGGACAGTGAAATACGAGCAGTACTTC	CASKSGTVKYEQYF	TRBV28	TRBJ2-7	TRBD1	few
TGTGCCACCCTCGCCGAAGTGGGAACCGGGGAGCTGTTTTTT	CATLAEVGTGELFF	TRBV10-3	TRBJ2-2	.	.
TGTGCCAGCAGCTTAGATGGAGCGGGGGAGTCCTACGAGCAGTACTTC	CASSLDGAGESYEQYF	TRBV11-1	TRBJ2-7	TRBD2	.
TGTGCCAGCAGTTTGGGGGTCTTGGGAGAGCAGTACTTC	CASSLGVLGEQYF	TRBV27	TRBJ2-7	.	.
TGTGCCAGCAGCCCCCACTACATGGGCTCTGGAAACACCATATATTTT	CASSPHYMGSGNTIYF	TRBV11-2	TRBJ1-3	.	.
TGCGCCAGCAGCTTGGATGGGGGGGCCGCTTTCTTT	CASSLDGGAAFF	TRBV5-1	TRBJ1-1	.	.
TGTGCCAGCAGCCGACTAGCGGGGGGCATCACAGATACGCAGTATTTT	CASSRLAGGITDTQYF	TRBV7-6	TRBJ2-3	TRBD2	.
TGTGCCAGCAGTTATGGGGGGGACAGGGAACTCCCTAGGGACTTC	CASSYGGDRELPRDF	TRBV5-4	TRBJ2-5	TRBD1	.
TGTGCCACCTCCACCGGGACAGAAAATTCACCCCTCCACTTT	CATSTGTENSPLHF	TRBV15	TRBJ1-6	TRBD1	.
TGTGCCTGGAGTCCGGGGGGAGGGGACACCATATATTTT	CAWSPGGGDTIYF	TRBV30	TRBJ1-3	.	.
TGCGCCAGCAGCCGAGGGGACGAGCAGTACTTC	CASSRGDEQYF	TRBV4-1	TRBJ2-7	.	.
TGTGCCAGCAGCTTGGCGGATGGGACATACTACGAGCAGTACTTC	CASSLADGTYYEQYF	TRBV5-5	TRBJ2-7	.	.
TGTGGCAGAAACTATGGCTACACCTTC	CGRNYGYTF	TRBV2	TRBJ1-2	.	.
TGTGCCTTAGACGGGAACACTGAAGCTTTCTTT	CALDGNTEAFF	TRBV7-9	TRBJ1-1	.	.
TGTGCCAGCAGCCAGCGGACCCGGAACACTGAAGCTTTCTTT	CASSQRTRNTEAFF	TRBV11-3	TRBJ1-1	.	.
TGTGCCAGCAGCCCCCGGGTCGGACAGGTCGATGGCTACACCTTC	CASSPRVGQVDGYTF	TRBV7-9	TRBJ1-2	TRBD1	.
TGTGCCAAAGGACAGGGTCAAGATCAGCCCCAGCATTTT	CAKGQGQDQPQHF	TRBV2	TRBJ1-5	TRBD1	.
TGTGCCAGCAGCTCCCGGGGGGTGACAGATACGCAGTATTTT	CASSSRGVTDTQYF	TRBV5-5	TRBJ2-3	TRBD2	.
TGTGCCAGCACCCTCGCGGCGGGCTCCTATAATTCACCCCTCCACTTT	CASTLAAGSYNSPLHF	TRBV7-2	TRBJ1-6	.	.
TGTGCCAGCAGCCCCGGGACAGGGCATGGCTACACCTTC	CASSPGTGHGYTF	TRBV7-8	TRBJ1-2	TRBD1	.
TGCAGTGCCGGGACTTACGAGCAGTACTTC	CSAGTYEQYF	TRBV20-1	TRBJ2-7	.	.
TGTGCCAGCAGTTTAAGCAGGGGCCTGGAGGATTTCTTT	CASSLSRGLEDFF	TRBV6-6	TRBJ1-1	.	.
TGTGCCAGCAGTGTGAACAGGGCAGAGACCCAGTACTTC	CASSVNRAETQYF	TRBV6-1	TRBJ2-5	.	.
TGTGCCATCAGTGAGTTGGACAGGGTCTCTGGAAACACCATATATTTT	CAISELDRVSGNTIYF	TRBV10-3	TRBJ1-3	TRBD1	.
TGTGCCAGTAGGCCGGGACAGGGGATCGCAAAACTGTTTTTT	CASRPGQGIAKLFF	TRBV19	TRBJ1-4	TRBD1	few
TGTGCCAGCAGCAGACAGCGTGAGACTGAAGCTTTCTTT	CASSRQRETEAFF	TRBV7-3	TRBJ1-1	.	once
TGTGCCAGCAGCTCCGGCCGCGTGGGCAACACCATATATTTT	CASSSGRVGNTIYF	TRBV7-6	TRBJ1-3	.	.
TGCGCCAGCAGCTCTTTCCCGGGACAGGGGTCAGATACGCAGTATTTT	CASSSFPGQGSDTQYF	TRBV5-1	TRBJ2-3	TRBD1	.
TGTGCCAGCAGTGAATTAGTATTGGAGCAGTACTTC	CASSELVLEQYF	TRBV6-1	TRBJ2-7	.	.
TGTGCCAGCAGTGAAGGTGACAACTATGGCTACACCTTC	CASSEGDNYGYTF	TRBV25-1	TRBJ1-2	.	.
TGCGCCAGCAGCCTTTCAAGCGGGGGGACCTACAATGAGCAGTTCTTC	CASSLSSGGTYNEQFF	TRBV4-1	TRBJ2-1	TRBD2	once
TGCGCCAGCAGCCAAAGGGCAGGGGCCTCCTACGAGCAGTACTTC	CASSQRAGASYEQYF	TRBV4-3	TRBJ2-7	.	.
TGTGCCAGCAAGGGTGGGGGCTCTGAAGCTTTCTTT	CASKGGGSEAFF	TRBV6-5	TRBJ1-1	.	few